The 26 T cell receptor beta chains below were found in one sample sequenced in a study of vaccination effects on CD4 cells after COVID-19. No antigens are known for them. With the ViraFEST assay, the study expanded antigen-specific CD4+ T cells using viral peptide pools, then sequenced them. It was after 10 days of culture that CD4+ T cells were isolated. The study found no prior SARS-CoV-2 infection in the vaccine recipients, who tested negative for nucleocapsid antibodies. Some clones are missing from TCRdb's copy, which holds only in-frame ones; the method was immunoSEQ multiplex PCR. The sample holds tens of thousands of clones, over 70% seen once. Sequencing was performed on CD4+ T cells from PBMCs cultured with HCoV-OC43 spike peptides, taken before COVID-19 vaccination. The subset is: HCoV-OC43 spike overlapping peptide pool stimulation. These receptors were obtained from a human donor who received a COVID-19 vaccine.

This clone was seen just once. The chain combines TRBV9 with TRBJ2-1; weak D call: TRBD1 (6 bases). The CDR3 has 13 residues. The germline CDR1 and CDR2 sequences are SGDLS and YYNGEE. V was clipped by 3 bases and J by 9 bases, with 13 bases between them. The CDR3 DNA reads as TGTGCCAGCAGCGCTACAGGGCGCAGTGAGCAGTTCTTC. Protein sequence: CASSATGRSEQFF. The complete variable domain, with remaining parts taken from reference TRBV9 and TRBJ2-1, reads DSGVTQTPKHLITATGQRVTLRCSPRSGDLSVYWYQQSLDQGLQFLIQYYNGEERAKGNILERFSAQQFPDLHSELNLSSLELGDSALYFCASSATGRSEQFFGPGTRLTVL.

The chain employs TRBV6-5 and TRBJ2-4; 13 bases map to TRBD2. The germline V gene encodes CDR1 MNHEY and CDR2 SVGAGI. The CDR3 loop spans 14 amino acids. V dropped 7 bases and J dropped 7; count of bases not matched to a gene: 4. The CDR3 sequence is CASIKTSGGNIQYF. CDR3 DNA: TGTGCCAGCATCAAGACTAGCGGGGGGAACATTCAGTACTTC.

This rearrangement joins TRBV6-5 to TRBJ1-4; D is possibly TRBD1 (5 bases). This CDR3 has 16 amino acids. With 2 bases removed from V and 2 bases from J, the gap between germline ends came to 12 bases. Germline-derived CDR1 and CDR2 are MNHEY and SVGAGI. The CDR3 DNA follows: TGTGCCAGCAGTTACGGGGGTTTGGTCACTAATGAAAAACTGTTTTTT. Amino acid sequence: CASSYGGLVTNEKLFF.

This chain joins TRBV3-1 (or the pseudogene TRBV3-2) and TRBJ2-2, with 10 bases that match TRBD1. This CDR3 comprises 15 residues. V was pared by 4 bases and J by 6 bases, with 5 bases of the junction left unmatched. Germline V gene lookup returns CDR1 LGHDT and CDR2 YNNKEL (reference sequence). The CDR3 is CASSLRDRGSGELFF. CDR3 bases: TGTGCCAGCAGCCTCCGGGACAGGGGATCCGGGGAGCTGTTTTTT.

The chain links TRBV7-8 to TRBJ1-5, with D unresolved. The V gene lost 7 bases and the J gene lost 2 bases, with 18 bases spanning the gap. Germline-derived CDR1 and CDR2 are SGHVS and FQNEAQ. The CDR3 runs 16 residues. DNA of the CDR3: TGTGCCAGCACCCCCCTTTCCGGGTCGGGCAATCAGCCCCAGCATTTT. The encoded protein is CASTPLSGSGNQPQHF.

CDR3 coding DNA: TGTGCCAGCAGTCAAACTAGCGTGGGCACGCAGTATTTT. Translating it yields CASSQTSVGTQYF. The chain recombines TRBV11-3 with TRBJ2-3; 7 positions match TRBD2. V lost 6 bases and J lost 9; bases outside the gene matches: 9. The germline gives CDR1 SGHNT, CDR2 YENEEA. The CDR3 has 13 residues.

The rearrangement links TRBV5-4 to TRBJ1-1, with 8 bases fitting TRBD1. This CDR3 spans 15 amino acids. Germline V gene lookup returns CDR1 SGHNT and CDR2 YYREEE (reference sequence). The V segment lost 2 bases and the J segment 5 bases; nucleotides outside the gene matches: 8. DNA for the CDR3: TGTGCCAGCAGCTTCCAGGGGGCCCTGGCGACTGAAGCTTTCTTT. As protein: CASSFQGALATEAFF.

CDR3 sequence reads: CASSLGGAGELFF. In DNA, the CDR3 is TGTGCCAGCAGTTTGGGGGGGGCCGGGGAGCTGTTTTTT. The chain combines TRBV12-3 or TRBV12-4 with TRBJ2-2; 7 bases line up with TRBD2. V was pared by 3 bases and J by 6 bases, with 1 base of the junction left unmatched. The CDR3 has 13 residues.

V is TRBV4-1 and J is TRBJ1-2; D gene unclear. The germline V gene has CDR1 MGHRA and CDR2 YSYEKL. Trimming removed 1 base at V and 6 bases at J, with 9 bases between. The CDR3 is 13 amino acids. This CDR3 is CASSQVGGNGYTF. As DNA, the CDR3 is TGCGCCAGCAGCCAAGTTGGAGGGAATGGCTACACCTTC.

This clone came up a few times. The chain employs TRBV11-2 and TRBJ1-5; tentative D call: TRBD1 (5 bases). There are 16 residues in the CDR3. The V gene's germline CDR1 is SGHAT and CDR2 FQNNGV. V was clipped by 5 bases and J by 2 bases, with 16 bases between them. The CDR3, as DNA: TGTGCCAGCAGCCCTACGAGTGGGGGTGGCAATCAGCCCCAGCATTTT. Translated, it gives CASSPTSGGGNQPQHF.

Here the CDR3 reads CASKWTGQETQYF. The CDR3 coding sequence is TGTGCCAGCAAATGGACAGGGCAAGAGACCCAGTACTTC. The chain links TRBV5-6 to TRBJ2-5, with 8 bases identical to TRBD1. Trimming took 6 bases from V and 2 from J; bases not matched to a gene: 3. Germline-derived CDR1 and CDR2 are SGHDT and YYEEEE. This CDR3 is built from 13 residues. Filled out from reference TRBV5-6 and TRBJ2-5, the complete variable domain reads DAGVTQSPTHLIKTRGQQVTLRCSPKSGHDTVSWYQQALGQGPQFIFQYYEEEERQRGNFPDRFSGHQFPNYSSELNVNALLLGDSALYLCASKWTGQETQYFGPGTRLLVL.

This clone was recorded once. The rearrangement joins TRBV18 to TRBJ2-5; unclear D gene. Trimming left V 4 bases short and J 3 bases short, with 9 bases between. Germline-derived CDR1 and CDR2 are KGHSH and LQKENI. CDR3 size: 13 residues. The CDR3 region is CASSLVREETQYF. The CDR3 DNA reads TGTGCCAGCTCACTGGTAAGGGAAGAGACCCAGTACTTC. Full variable domain (missing parts from reference TRBV18 and TRBJ2-5): NAGVMQNPRHLVRRRGQEARLRCSPMKGHSHVYWYRQLPEEGLKFMVYLQKENIIDESGMPKERFSAEFPKEGPSILRIQQVVRGDSAAYFCASSLVREETQYFGPGTRLLVL.

This clone was seen only a few times. This chain links TRBV5-1 with TRBJ1-6; D is undetermined. Trimming left V 1 base short and J 5 bases short, with 10 bases between. There are 15 residues in the CDR3. CDR1 is SGHRS, CDR2 YFSETQ, per germline. CDR3 DNA: TGCGCCAGCAGCTTGCGACAACCTGATAATTCACCCCTCCACTTT. Translated: CASSLRQPDNSPLHF.

The chain combines TRBV11-2 with TRBJ1-4; D unclear. The length of the CDR3 is 13 residues. From germline, CDR1 is SGHAT and CDR2 FQNNGV. V was shortened by 11 bases and J by 3 bases, with 13 bases between the two germline ends. The CDR3 sequence is CASRVLANEKLFF. The CDR3 nucleotides are TGTGCCTCCCGGGTTCTGGCTAATGAAAAACTGTTTTTT.

This clone showed up just once. The genes are TRBV9 and TRBJ2-3; tentatively, D is TRBD2 (6 bases). CDR1 and CDR2 (germline): SGDLS, YYNGEE. The CDR3 loop spans 16 amino acids. Trimming removed 0 bases from V and 0 bases from J, with 11 bases in between. CDR3 loop: CASSVGSGVSTDTQYF. DNA for the CDR3: TGTGCCAGCAGCGTAGGATCGGGGGTTAGCACAGATACGCAGTATTTT.

This clone has a handful of counts. The rearrangement links TRBV6-2 or TRBV6-3 to TRBJ1-5; possibly TRBD1 for D (6 bases). Per germline, CDR1 MNHEY and CDR2 SVGEGT. V was clipped by 6 bases and J by 11 bases, with 26 bases between them. The CDR3 contains 16 residues. The CDR3 here is CASSAPAGGYGGAQHF. The CDR3 bases are TGTGCCAGCAGCGCACCAGCGGGGGGCTACGGTGGGGCCCAGCATTTT.

This clone was detected only a few times. The chain joins TRBV6-5 to TRBJ2-1; 11 bases align to TRBD2. The CDR3 totals 15 residues. V shed 6 bases and J 9 bases; nucleotides not matched to a gene: 10. CDR1 is MNHEY, CDR2 SVGAGI, per germline. CDR3 protein: CASSLILAGGSEQFF. CDR3 DNA: TGTGCCAGCAGCCTGATATTAGCGGGGGGGAGTGAGCAGTTCTTC.

This clone appeared once. This chain connects TRBV19 to TRBJ2-1, with 8 positions matching TRBD2. The J segment lost 6 bases and the V segment lost 6 bases, leaving 7 bases of the junction unmatched. The germline V gene encodes CDR1 LNHDA and CDR2 SQIVND (reference sequence). The CDR3 is 14 amino acids. CDR3: CASRLAENFNEQFF. CDR3 in DNA: TGTGCCAGTAGACTAGCGGAAAACTTCAATGAGCAGTTCTTC.

This chain joins TRBV3-1 (or the pseudogene TRBV3-2) and TRBJ2-5; D gene uncertain. Germline CDR1 is LGHDT and CDR2 is YNNKEL (reference sequence). The CDR3 is 14 amino acids. V lost 6 bases and J 0 bases, leaving 11 bases between the germline ends. The DNA for the CDR3 is TGTGCCAGCAGATGGCTTGGGGACCAAGAGACCCAGTACTTC. Amino acid sequence: CASRWLGDQETQYF.

The V gene is TRBV2, the J gene TRBJ2-5; 9 nucleotides align to TRBD2. CDR1 is SNHLY, CDR2 FYNNEI, per germline. The CDR3 length is 15 residues. After removal of 4 bases from V and 3 bases from J, the junction contained 6 bases not matched to a gene. CDR3 DNA sequence: TGTGCCAGCAGTGTTAGACTAGCGGAGAAAGAGACCCAGTACTTC. It translates to CASSVRLAEKETQYF. Together with reference TRBV2 and TRBJ2-5, the CDR3 gives the full variable domain: EPEVTQTPSHQVTQMGQEVILRCVPISNHLYFYWYRQILGQKVEFLVSFYNNEISEKSEIFDDQFSVERPDGSNFTLKIRSTKLEDSAMYFCASSVRLAEKETQYFGPGTRLLVL.

The chain carries TRBV10-3 and TRBJ2-3; TRBD2 matches 7 bases. Germline V CDR1 and CDR2: ENHRY, SYGVKD. V was clipped by 5 bases and J by 2 bases; unmatched bases: 4. The length of the CDR3 is 14 residues. The CDR3 bases are TGTGCCATCAGTAAGAGCGGGGACACAGATACGCAGTATTTT. Its protein is CAISKSGDTDTQYF.

The chain joins TRBV24-1 to TRBJ1-5; D call uncertain. The CDR3 is 12 amino acids. Trimming shortened V by 6 bases and J by 2 bases, and 4 bases separated the two germline ends. Germline loops: CDR1 KGHDR, CDR2 SFDVKD. Here the CDR3 DNA reads TGTGCCACCAGTCTCGGCAATCAGCCCCAGCATTTT. Its translation: CATSLGNQPQHF.

The J gene is TRBJ2-2, the V gene TRBV24-1, with TRBD1 identical over 8 bases. The germline V gene encodes CDR1 KGHDR and CDR2 SFDVKD. Germline trimming cut 3 bases from V and 1 base from J; bases unmatched to any gene: 3. The CDR3 runs 16 residues. The CDR3 DNA reads as TGTGCCACCAGTGATCGAGGGACAGGGAACACCGGGGAGCTGTTTTTT. Its protein is CATSDRGTGNTGELFF.

This chain links TRBV6-6 with TRBJ2-3; TRBD2 matches at 9 bases. Germline V lookup: CDR1 MNHNY, CDR2 SVGAGI (reference sequence). Germline trimming cut 6 bases from V and 1 base from J; bases unmatched to any gene: 2. CDR3 length equals 14 residues. The CDR3 here is CASRRLAGTDTQYF. CDR3 nucleotide sequence: TGTGCCAGCAGAAGACTAGCGGGCACAGATACGCAGTATTTT.

This clone was counted only a few times. This rearrangement joins TRBV24-1 to TRBJ1-5; perhaps TRBD1 as D (6 bases). V lost 2 bases and J lost 3, with 10 bases in between. The CDR3 runs to 15 residues. Germline V gives CDR1 KGHDR, CDR2 SFDVKD. The CDR3 reads CATSDSTGTNQPQHF. The CDR3 bases are TGTGCCACCAGTGATTCAACAGGGACCAATCAGCCCCAGCATTTT.

The rearrangement uses TRBV5-6 and TRBJ1-2; D is undetermined. CDR1 and CDR2 (germline): SGHDT, YYEEEE. The V end lost 1 base, the J end lost 5 bases, and 12 bases lay between the germline ends. The CDR3 consists of 14 residues. The CDR3 DNA follows: TGTGCCAGCAGCTTGATGAGGGCTGGTTATGGCTACACCTTC. Amino acids: CASSLMRAGYGYTF.